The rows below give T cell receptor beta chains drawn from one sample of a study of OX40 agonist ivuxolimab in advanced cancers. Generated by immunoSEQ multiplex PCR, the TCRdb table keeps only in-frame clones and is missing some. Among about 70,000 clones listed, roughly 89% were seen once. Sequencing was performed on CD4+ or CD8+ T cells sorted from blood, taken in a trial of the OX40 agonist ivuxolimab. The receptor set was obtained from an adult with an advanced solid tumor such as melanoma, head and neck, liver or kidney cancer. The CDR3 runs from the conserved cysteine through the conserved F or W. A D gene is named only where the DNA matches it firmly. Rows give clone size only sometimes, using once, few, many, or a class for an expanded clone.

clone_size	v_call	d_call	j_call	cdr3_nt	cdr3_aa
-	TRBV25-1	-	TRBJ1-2	TGTGCCAGCAGTGAATTAGAGGGAACCTATGGCTACACCTTC	CASSELEGTYGYTF
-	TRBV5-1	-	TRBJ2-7	TGCGCCAGCAGCTTGTTCTTGGACGGGCCCTACGAGCAGTACTTC	CASSLFLDGPYEQYF
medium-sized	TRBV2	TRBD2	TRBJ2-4	TGTGCCAGCACCCAGGGACTAGCGGGGGGTGGTTACTTC	CASTQGLAGGGYF
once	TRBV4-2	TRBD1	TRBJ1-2	TGTGCCAGCAGCCAAGATGTGGGGGACAGGGGCACCTTC	CASSQDVGDRGTF
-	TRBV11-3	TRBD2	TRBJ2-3	TGTGCCAGCAGCCCAGCGGGGGGGTATGCAGATACGCAGTATTTT	CASSPAGGYADTQYF
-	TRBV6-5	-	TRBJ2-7	TGTGCCAGCAGTTACTCGGTTGTGTCAGGGACCTACGAGCAGTACTTC	CASSYSVVSGTYEQYF
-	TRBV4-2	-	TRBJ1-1	TGTGCCAGCAGCCCGGACAGAGAGTCTCCTTTCTTT	CASSPDRESPFF
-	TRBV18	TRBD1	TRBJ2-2	TGTGCCAGCTCACCGACAGGGATCACCGGGGAGCTGTTTTTT	CASSPTGITGELFF
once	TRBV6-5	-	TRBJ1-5	TGTGCCAGCCGGATCACCCTAGGGCAGCCCCAGCATTTT	CASRITLGQPQHF
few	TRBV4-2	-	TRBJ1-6	TGTGCCAGCAGCCCTGAGGGGAATTCACCCCTCCACTTT	CASSPEGNSPLHF
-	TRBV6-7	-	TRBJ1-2	TGTGCCAGCAGTAACTCCCCCCCGTCCAGGCCCTTC	CASSNSPPSRPF
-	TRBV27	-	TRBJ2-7	TGTGCCAGCAGTTTCCGGGTAGGAGGGTACGAGCAGTACTTC	CASSFRVGGYEQYF
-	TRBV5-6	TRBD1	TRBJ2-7	TGTGCCAGCAATATCCGGGACAGGGATTACTACGAGCAGTACTTC	CASNIRDRDYYEQYF
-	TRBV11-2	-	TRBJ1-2	TGTGCCAGCAGCCCCAATTTGGCAGGGCGGGAGGGCTACACCTTC	CASSPNLAGREGYTF
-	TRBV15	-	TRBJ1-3	TGTGCCACCAGCAGAGATAAGGGTCCCACTGGAAACACCATATATTTT	CATSRDKGPTGNTIYF
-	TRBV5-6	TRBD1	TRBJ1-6	TGTGCCAGCAGCTTCCGGGACAGGGGAAGTTCACCCCTCCACTTT	CASSFRDRGSSPLHF
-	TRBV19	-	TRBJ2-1	TGTGCCAGTAGTTGGTCCGGGGCGGTCTACAATGAGCAGTTCTTC	CASSWSGAVYNEQFF
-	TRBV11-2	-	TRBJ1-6	TGTGCCAGCAGCTCGACGAACCCAGTCTTATATAATTCACCCCTCCACTTT	CASSSTNPVLYNSPLHF
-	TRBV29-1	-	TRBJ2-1	TGCAGCGGGACCGCGAGCGATGAGCAGTTCTTC	CSGTASDEQFF
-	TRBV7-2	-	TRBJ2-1	TGTGCCAGCAGCTTAGTGGGGGCAGGGGTTGGAAATGAGCAGTTCTTC	CASSLVGAGVGNEQFF
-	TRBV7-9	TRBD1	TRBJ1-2	TGTGCCAGCAGCACCCGGGACAGCCCCTCCAACACCTTC	CASSTRDSPSNTF
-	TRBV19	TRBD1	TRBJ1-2	TGTGCCAGTAGTATTGAGGGGGACAGGGCCTTTGGCTACACCTTC	CASSIEGDRAFGYTF
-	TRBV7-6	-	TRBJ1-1	TGTGCCAGCAGCTCATTTGAAGGGACTGAAGCTTTCTTT	CASSSFEGTEAFF
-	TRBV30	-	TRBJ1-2	TGTGCCTGGAGCGGGTCCCCCTATGGCTACACCTTC	CAWSGSPYGYTF
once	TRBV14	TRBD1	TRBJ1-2	TGTGCCAGCAGCGGGACAGGGCTAAACTATGGCTACACCTTC	CASSGTGLNYGYTF
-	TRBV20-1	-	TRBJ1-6	TGCAGTGCTAGAAAGGGTGGGTCCCTCCACTTT	CSARKGGSLHF
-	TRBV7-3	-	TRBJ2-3	TGTGCCAGCAGCTTAGAAAGGACCAATACGCAGTATTTT	CASSLERTNTQYF
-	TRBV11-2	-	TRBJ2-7	TGTGCCAGCAGCCCCCGAGCCGGATTATCCTACGAGCAGTACTTC	CASSPRAGLSYEQYF
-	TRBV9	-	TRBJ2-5	TGTGCCAGCAGCGTTAGCCAGCAAGAGACCCAGTACTTC	CASSVSQQETQYF
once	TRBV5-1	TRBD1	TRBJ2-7	TGCGCCAGCAGCTTGGCGGGGGGACAGGGAAGCACCTACGAGCAGTACTTC	CASSLAGGQGSTYEQYF
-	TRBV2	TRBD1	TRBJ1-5	TGTGCCAGCTCAGGGGGCCCCAATCAGCCCCAGCATTTT	CASSGGPNQPQHF
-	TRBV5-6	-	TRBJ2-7	TGTGCCAGCAGCTTGGGGGTAAGTCCGTCCTACGAGCAGTACTTC	CASSLGVSPSYEQYF
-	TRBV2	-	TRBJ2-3	TGTGCCAGCAGTGAAGTGACCGGCACAGATACGCAGTATTTT	CASSEVTGTDTQYF
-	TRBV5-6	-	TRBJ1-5	TGTGCCAGCACCTCCCGGACGAGCAATCAGCCCCAGCATTTT	CASTSRTSNQPQHF
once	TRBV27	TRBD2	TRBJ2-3	TGTGCCAGCAGTTCGGGCGGGGGGGCGTTCGATACAGATACGCAGTATTTT	CASSSGGGAFDTDTQYF
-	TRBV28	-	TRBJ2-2	TGTGCCAGCAGACGAAACTTTCCTGCCGGGGAGCTGTTTTTT	CASRRNFPAGELFF
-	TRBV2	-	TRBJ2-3	TGTGCCGAGGGGGTACAGGGTGGTACGCAGTATTTT	CAEGVQGGTQYF
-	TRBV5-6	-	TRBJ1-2	TGTGCCAGCAGCTTGGTCGACGGACAGCTTCTTGGCTATGGCTACACCTTC	CASSLVDGQLLGYGYTF
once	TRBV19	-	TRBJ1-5	TGTGCCAGTAGACAAGGGGCCCTCCAAAATCAGCCCCAGCATTTT	CASRQGALQNQPQHF
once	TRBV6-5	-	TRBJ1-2	TGTGCCAGCAGTTACGCAGCAGAAATCTATGGCTACACCTTC	CASSYAAEIYGYTF
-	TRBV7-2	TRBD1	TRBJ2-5	TGTGCCAGCACGACAGGGCCAGGGGAGACCCAGTACTTC	CASTTGPGETQYF
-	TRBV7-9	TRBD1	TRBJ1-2	TGTGCCAGCAGCTTATCGGGGACAGGCTACTATGGCTACACCTTC	CASSLSGTGYYGYTF
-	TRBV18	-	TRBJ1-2	TGTGCCAGCTCACCACGCCGGGAACACTATGGCTACACCTTC	CASSPRREHYGYTF
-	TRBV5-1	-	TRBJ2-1	TGCGCCAGCAGCCGTAGTAATGAGCAGTTCTTC	CASSRSNEQFF
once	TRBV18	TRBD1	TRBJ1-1	TGTGCCAGCTCACCGGGACAGCGGAACACTGAAGCTTTCTTT	CASSPGQRNTEAFF
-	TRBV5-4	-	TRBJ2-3	TGTGCCAGCAGCTCGATGACAGGAAGCACAGATACGCAGTATTTT	CASSSMTGSTDTQYF
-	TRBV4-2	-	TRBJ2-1	TGTGCCAGCAGCCATGAAAACAATGAGCAGTTCTTC	CASSHENNEQFF
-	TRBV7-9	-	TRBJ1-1	TGTGCCAGCACCCGACGGACGGGGAACACTGAAGCTTTCTTT	CASTRRTGNTEAFF
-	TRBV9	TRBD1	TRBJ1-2	TGTGCCAGCAGCGGAGGACAGGTTGAACTGATATCTGGCTACACCTTC	CASSGGQVELISGYTF
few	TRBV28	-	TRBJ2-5	TGTGCCAGCAGTTCCCCGGAGACCCAGTACTTC	CASSSPETQYF
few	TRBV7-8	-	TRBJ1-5	TGTGCCAGCAGCTTAGAGGTTAGCAATCAGCCCCAGCATTTT	CASSLEVSNQPQHF
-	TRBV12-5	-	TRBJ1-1	TGTGCTAGTGGCCGGACGGCGGGGACTGAAGCTTTCTTT	CASGRTAGTEAFF
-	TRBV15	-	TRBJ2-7	TGTGCCACCAGCAGAGATCCCCGGGACGAGCAGTACTTC	CATSRDPRDEQYF
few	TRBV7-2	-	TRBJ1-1	TGTGCCAGCAGCTTACCGGGGTACACTGAAGCTTTCTTT	CASSLPGYTEAFF
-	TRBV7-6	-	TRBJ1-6	TGTGCCAGCAGCTTAGAACAGGGTTCACCCCTCCACTTT	CASSLEQGSPLHF